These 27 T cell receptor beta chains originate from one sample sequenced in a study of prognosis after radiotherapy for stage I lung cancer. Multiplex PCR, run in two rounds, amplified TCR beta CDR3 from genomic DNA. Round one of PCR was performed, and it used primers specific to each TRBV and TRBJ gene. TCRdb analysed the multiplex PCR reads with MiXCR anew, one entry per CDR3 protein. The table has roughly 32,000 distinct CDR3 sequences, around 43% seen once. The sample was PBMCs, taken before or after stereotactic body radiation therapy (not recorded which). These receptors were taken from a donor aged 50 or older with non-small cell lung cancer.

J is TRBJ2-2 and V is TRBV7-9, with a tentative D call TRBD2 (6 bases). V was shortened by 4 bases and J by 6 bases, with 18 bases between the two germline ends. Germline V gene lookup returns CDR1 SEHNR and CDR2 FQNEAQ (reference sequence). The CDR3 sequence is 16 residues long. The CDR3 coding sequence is TGTGCCAGCAGCTCTAGCGCGAACCGGTGGTCCGGGGAGCTGTTTTTT. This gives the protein CASSSSANRWSGELFF.

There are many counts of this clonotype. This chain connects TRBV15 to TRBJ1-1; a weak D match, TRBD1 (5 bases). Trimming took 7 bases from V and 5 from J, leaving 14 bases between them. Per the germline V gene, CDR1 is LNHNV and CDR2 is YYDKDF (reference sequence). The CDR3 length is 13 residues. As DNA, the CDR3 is TGTGCCACCACTCGGGGCCAGAGAACTGAAGCTTTCTTT. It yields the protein CATTRGQRTEAFF.

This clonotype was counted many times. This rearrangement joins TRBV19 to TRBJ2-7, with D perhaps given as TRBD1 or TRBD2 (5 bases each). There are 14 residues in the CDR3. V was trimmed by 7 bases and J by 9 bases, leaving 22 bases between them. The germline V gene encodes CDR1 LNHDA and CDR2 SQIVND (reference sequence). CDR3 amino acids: CASTPGRALRGQYF. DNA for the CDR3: TGTGCCAGTACCCCGGGACGCGCTCTACGAGGGCAGTACTTC.

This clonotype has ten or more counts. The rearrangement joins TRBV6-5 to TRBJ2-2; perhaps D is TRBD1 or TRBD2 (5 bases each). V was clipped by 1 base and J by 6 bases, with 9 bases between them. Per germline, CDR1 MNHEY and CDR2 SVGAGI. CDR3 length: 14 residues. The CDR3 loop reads CASSYYSGPGELFF. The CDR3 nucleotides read TGTGCCAGCAGTTACTATTCGGGGCCCGGGGAGCTGTTTTTT.

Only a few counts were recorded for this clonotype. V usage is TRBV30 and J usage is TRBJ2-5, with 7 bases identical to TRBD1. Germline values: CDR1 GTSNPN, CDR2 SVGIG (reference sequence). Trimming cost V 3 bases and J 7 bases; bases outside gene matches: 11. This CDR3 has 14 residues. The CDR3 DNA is TGTGCCTGGAGCGGACAGGTGGCGTCGGGGACCCAGTACTTC. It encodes CAWSGQVASGTQYF.

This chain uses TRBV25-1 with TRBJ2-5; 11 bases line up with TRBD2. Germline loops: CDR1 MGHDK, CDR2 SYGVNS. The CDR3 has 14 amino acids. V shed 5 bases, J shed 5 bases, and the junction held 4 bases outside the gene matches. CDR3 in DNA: TGTGCCAGCAGTCCCAGACTAGCGGGGGAGACCCAGTACTTC. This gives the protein CASSPRLAGETQYF. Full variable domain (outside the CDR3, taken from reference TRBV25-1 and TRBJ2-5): EADIYQTPRYLVIGTGKKITLECSQTMGHDKMYWYQQDPGMELHLIHYSYGVNSTEKGDLSSESTVSRIRTEHFPLTLESARPSHTSQYLCASSPRLAGETQYFGPGTRLLVL.

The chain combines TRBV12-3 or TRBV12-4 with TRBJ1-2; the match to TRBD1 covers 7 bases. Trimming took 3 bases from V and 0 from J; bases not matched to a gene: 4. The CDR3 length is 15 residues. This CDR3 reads CASSLLQGANYGYTF. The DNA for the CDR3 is TGTGCCAGCAGTTTGTTGCAGGGGGCTAACTATGGCTACACCTTC.

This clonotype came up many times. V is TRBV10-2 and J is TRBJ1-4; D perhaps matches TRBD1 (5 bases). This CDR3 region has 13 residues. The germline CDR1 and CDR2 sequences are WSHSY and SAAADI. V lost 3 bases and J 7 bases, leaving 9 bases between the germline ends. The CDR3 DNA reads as TGCGCCAGCAGTGATGGGGGAGGTGAAAAACTGTTTTTT. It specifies CASSDGGGEKLFF.

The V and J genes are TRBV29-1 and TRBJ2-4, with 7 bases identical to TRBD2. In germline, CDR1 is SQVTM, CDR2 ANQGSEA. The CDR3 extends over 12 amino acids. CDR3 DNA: TGCAGAGGGAGCGGGGCTAAAAACATTCAGTACTTC. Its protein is CRGSGAKNIQYF.

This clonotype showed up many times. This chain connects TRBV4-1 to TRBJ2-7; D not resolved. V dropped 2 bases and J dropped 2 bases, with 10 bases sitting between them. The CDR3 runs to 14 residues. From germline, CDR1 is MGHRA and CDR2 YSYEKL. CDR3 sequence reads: CASSQNKGPYEQYF. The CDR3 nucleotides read TGCGCCAGCAGCCAAAACAAGGGTCCCTACGAGCAGTACTTC.

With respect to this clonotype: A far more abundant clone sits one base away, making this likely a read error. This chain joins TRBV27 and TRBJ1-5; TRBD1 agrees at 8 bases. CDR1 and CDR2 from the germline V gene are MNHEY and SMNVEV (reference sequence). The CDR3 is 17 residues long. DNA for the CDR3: TGTGCCGGCAGTTTACCGACAGGGGTTAAAAGCAATCAGCCCCAGCATTTT. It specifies CAGSLPTGVKSNQPQHF.

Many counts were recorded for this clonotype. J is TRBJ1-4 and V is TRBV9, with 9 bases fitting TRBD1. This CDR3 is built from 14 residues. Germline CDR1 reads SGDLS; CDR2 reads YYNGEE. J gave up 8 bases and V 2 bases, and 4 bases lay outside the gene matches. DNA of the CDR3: TGTGCCAGCAGCGTGGGACAGGGTGGCGAAAAACTGTTTTTT. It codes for CASSVGQGGEKLFF. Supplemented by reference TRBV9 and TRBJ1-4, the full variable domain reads DSGVTQTPKHLITATGQRVTLRCSPRSGDLSVYWYQQSLDQGLQFLIQYYNGEERAKGNILERFSAQQFPDLHSELNLSSLELGDSALYFCASSVGQGGEKLFFGSGTQLSVL.

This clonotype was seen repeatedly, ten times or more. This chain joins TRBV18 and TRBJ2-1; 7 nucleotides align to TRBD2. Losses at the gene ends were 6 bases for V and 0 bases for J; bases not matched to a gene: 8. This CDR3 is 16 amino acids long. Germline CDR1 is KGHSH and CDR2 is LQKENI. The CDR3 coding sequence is TGTGCCAGCTCGAGAAGCGGGGCAAGCTCCTACAATGAGCAGTTCTTC. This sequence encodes CASSRSGASSYNEQFF. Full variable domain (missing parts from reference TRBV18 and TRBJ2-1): NAGVMQNPRHLVRRRGQEARLRCSPMKGHSHVYWYRQLPEEGLKFMVYLQKENIIDESGMPKERFSAEFPKEGPSILRIQQVVRGDSAAYFCASSRSGASSYNEQFFGPGTRLTVL.

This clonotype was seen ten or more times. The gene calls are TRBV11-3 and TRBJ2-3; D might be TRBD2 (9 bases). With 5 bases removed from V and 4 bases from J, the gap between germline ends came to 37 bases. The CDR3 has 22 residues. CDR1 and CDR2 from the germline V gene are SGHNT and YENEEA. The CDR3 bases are TGTGCCAGCAGCCTCGGACAGGGAGTAGGGGACTTAGCGGGAGAGGTGGCAGATACGCAGTATTTT. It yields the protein CASSLGQGVGDLAGEVADTQYF.

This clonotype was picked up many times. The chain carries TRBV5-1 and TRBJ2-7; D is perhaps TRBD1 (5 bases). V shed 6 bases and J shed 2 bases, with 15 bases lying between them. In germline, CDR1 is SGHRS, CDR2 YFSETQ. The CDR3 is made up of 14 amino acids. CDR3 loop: CASKRLDTAYEQYF. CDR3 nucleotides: TGCGCCAGCAAACGGTTGGACACCGCCTACGAGCAGTACTTC.

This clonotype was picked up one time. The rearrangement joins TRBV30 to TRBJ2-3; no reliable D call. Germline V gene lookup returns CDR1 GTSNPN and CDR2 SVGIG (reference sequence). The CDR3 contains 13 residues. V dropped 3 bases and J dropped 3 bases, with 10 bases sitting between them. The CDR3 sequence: CAWRTMGTDTQYF. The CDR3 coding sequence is TGTGCCTGGAGAACCATGGGGACAGATACGCAGTATTTT.

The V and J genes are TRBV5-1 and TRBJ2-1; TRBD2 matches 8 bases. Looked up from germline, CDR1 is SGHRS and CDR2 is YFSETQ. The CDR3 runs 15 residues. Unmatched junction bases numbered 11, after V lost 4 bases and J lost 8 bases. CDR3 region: CASSPTSGPADEQFF. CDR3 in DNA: TGCGCCAGCAGCCCTACTAGCGGCCCTGCCGATGAGCAGTTCTTC.

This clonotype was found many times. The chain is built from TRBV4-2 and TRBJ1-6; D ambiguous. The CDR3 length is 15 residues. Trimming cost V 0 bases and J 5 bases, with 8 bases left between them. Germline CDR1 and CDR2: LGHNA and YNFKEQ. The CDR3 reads CASSQDTADNSPLHF. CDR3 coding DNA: TGTGCCAGCAGCCAAGACACGGCTGATAATTCACCCCTCCACTTT.

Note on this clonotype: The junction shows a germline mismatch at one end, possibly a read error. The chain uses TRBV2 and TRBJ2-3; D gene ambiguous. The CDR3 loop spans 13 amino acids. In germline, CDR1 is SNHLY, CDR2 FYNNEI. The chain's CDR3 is CVSSRTPADTRYF. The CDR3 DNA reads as TGTGTCAGCAGCCGGACCCCGGCAGATACGCGGTATTTT.

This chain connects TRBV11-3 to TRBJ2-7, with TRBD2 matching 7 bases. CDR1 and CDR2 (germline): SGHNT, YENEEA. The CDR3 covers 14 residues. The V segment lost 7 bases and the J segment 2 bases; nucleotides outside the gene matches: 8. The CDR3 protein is CASIYRGDAYEQYF. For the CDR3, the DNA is TGTGCCAGCATCTATCGGGGGGACGCCTACGAGCAGTACTTC.

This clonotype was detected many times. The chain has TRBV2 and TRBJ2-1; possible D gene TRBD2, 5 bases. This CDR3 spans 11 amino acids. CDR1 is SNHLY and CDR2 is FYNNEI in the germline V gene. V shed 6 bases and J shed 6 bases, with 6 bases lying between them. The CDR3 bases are TGTGCCAGCAGGGGAGCCAATGAGCAGTTCTTC. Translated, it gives CASRGANEQFF.

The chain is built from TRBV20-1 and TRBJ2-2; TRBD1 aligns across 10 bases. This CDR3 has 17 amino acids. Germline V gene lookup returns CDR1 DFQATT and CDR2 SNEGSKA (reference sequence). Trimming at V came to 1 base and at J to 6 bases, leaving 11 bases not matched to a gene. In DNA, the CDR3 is TGCAGTGCTAGAGGCCCCCGAATAGGGACAGGGGCCGGGGAGCTGTTTTTT. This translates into CSARGPRIGTGAGELFF.

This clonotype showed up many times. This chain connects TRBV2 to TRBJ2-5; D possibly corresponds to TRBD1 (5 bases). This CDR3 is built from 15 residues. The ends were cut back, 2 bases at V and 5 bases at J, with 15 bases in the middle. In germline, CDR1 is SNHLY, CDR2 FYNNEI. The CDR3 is CASSESGQGKETQYF. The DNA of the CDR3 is TGTGCCAGCAGTGAATCAGGGCAGGGCAAGGAGACCCAGTACTTC.

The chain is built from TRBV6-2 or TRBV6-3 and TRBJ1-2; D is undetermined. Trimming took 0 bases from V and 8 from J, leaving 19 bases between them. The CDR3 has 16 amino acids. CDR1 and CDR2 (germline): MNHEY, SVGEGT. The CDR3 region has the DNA TGTGCCAGCAGTTACTCCGTGGACCCATCTGTGGGAGGCTACACCTTC. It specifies CASSYSVDPSVGGYTF.

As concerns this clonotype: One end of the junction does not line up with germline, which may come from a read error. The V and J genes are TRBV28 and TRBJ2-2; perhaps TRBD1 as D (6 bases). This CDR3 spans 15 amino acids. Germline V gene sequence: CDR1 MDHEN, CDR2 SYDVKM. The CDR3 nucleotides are TGTTCCAGCAGACCCGACAGGCGTCACACCGGGGAGCTGTTTTTT. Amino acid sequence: CSSRPDRRHTGELFF. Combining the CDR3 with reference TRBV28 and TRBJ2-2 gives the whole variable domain DVKVTQSSRYLVKRTGEKVFLECVQDMDHENMFWYRQDPGLGLRLIYFSYDVKMKEKGDIPEGYSVSREKKERFSLILESASTNQTSMYLCSSRPDRRHTGELFFGEGSRLTVL.

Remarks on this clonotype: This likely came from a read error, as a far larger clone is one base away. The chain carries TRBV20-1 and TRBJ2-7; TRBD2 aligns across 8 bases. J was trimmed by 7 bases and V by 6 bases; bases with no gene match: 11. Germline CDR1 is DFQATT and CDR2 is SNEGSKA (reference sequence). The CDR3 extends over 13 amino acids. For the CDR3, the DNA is TGCAGTGCCCCGGGACTAGTCGTTGATGAGCAGTACTTC. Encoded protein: CSAPGLVVDEQYF.

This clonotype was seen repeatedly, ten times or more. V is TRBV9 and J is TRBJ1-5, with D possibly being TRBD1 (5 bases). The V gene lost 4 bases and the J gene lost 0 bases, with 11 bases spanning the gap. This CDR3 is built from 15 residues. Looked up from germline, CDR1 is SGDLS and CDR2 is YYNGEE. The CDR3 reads CASSKGQYSNQPQHF. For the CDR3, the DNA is TGTGCCAGCAGCAAGGGGCAATATAGCAATCAGCCCCAGCATTTT.